Listed below are T cell receptor beta chains from one sample, sequenced in a study of blood T cell repertoires in COVID-19. TCRdb's copy holds only in-frame clones and misses some; the assay was immunoSEQ multiplex PCR. The sample records roughly 200,000 clones, around 85% being singletons. Sequencing was done on a sample of peripheral blood. These receptors all stem from a human donor with active or convalescent COVID-19. The donor label of this sample is uncertain. The CDR3 runs from the conserved cysteine through the conserved F or W. Each record gives: V gene, J gene, D gene, CDR3 protein. The D gene is left open where the match is weak.

v_gene: TRBV6-5; j_gene: TRBJ2-7; d_gene: TRBD1; CDR3aa: CASSHQGQGYEQYF
v_gene: TRBV29-1; j_gene: TRBJ2-5; d_gene: NA; CDR3aa: CSVGLQFQETQYF
v_gene: TRBV2; j_gene: TRBJ2-5; d_gene: NA; CDR3aa: CASQGGETQYF
v_gene: TRBV7-3; j_gene: TRBJ2-1; d_gene: TRBD2; CDR3aa: CASSLLAGGYNEQFF
v_gene: TRBV23-1; j_gene: TRBJ2-7; d_gene: NA; CDR3aa: CASRGGSGYEQYF
v_gene: TRBV9; j_gene: TRBJ1-1; d_gene: NA; CDR3aa: CASSPQDRPEAFF
v_gene: TRBV1; j_gene: TRBJ2-3; d_gene: NA; CDR3aa: CTSSQERLAGIPTHRDTQYF
v_gene: TRBV2; j_gene: TRBJ1-1; d_gene: NA; CDR3aa: CASSPQGNMVGAFF
v_gene: TRBV5-4; j_gene: TRBJ1-5; d_gene: NA; CDR3aa: CASSLAPGEQPQHF
v_gene: TRBV29-1; j_gene: TRBJ1-1; d_gene: TRBD1; CDR3aa: CSVRQGAGTEAFF
v_gene: TRBV24-1; j_gene: TRBJ1-2; d_gene: NA; CDR3aa: CATRPVPGAYINYGYTF
v_gene: TRBV10-3; j_gene: TRBJ2-1; d_gene: NA; CDR3aa: CATTTPRSSYNEQFF
v_gene: TRBV7-2; j_gene: TRBJ1-2; d_gene: NA; CDR3aa: CASSLTGGVGGYTF
v_gene: TRBV2; j_gene: TRBJ2-2; d_gene: NA; CDR3aa: CASSISGNTGELFF
v_gene: TRBV2; j_gene: TRBJ1-6; d_gene: TRBD1; CDR3aa: CASRGMTGSDSPLHF
v_gene: TRBV28; j_gene: TRBJ2-5; d_gene: NA; CDR3aa: CASSQDSEPQETQYF
v_gene: TRBV29-1; j_gene: TRBJ1-2; d_gene: TRBD1; CDR3aa: CSVDGQGTNYGYTF
v_gene: TRBV6-5; j_gene: TRBJ1-4; d_gene: TRBD1; CDR3aa: CASSYPTGQGRGKLFF
v_gene: TRBV4-1; j_gene: TRBJ2-3; d_gene: TRBD2; CDR3aa: CASSQEQGGGTDTQYF
v_gene: TRBV23-1; j_gene: TRBJ2-7; d_gene: TRBD2; CDR3aa: CASRRLAGEGDEQYF
v_gene: TRBV7-9; j_gene: TRBJ2-1; d_gene: TRBD2; CDR3aa: CASINRKGIAGGLNEQFF
v_gene: TRBV11-2; j_gene: TRBJ1-1; d_gene: NA; CDR3aa: CASSSSMNTEAFF
v_gene: TRBV6-7; j_gene: TRBJ2-3; d_gene: TRBD2; CDR3aa: CASSARLAGARDTQYF
v_gene: TRBV7-7; j_gene: TRBJ1-4; d_gene: NA; CDR3aa: CASSSAVNEKLFF
v_gene: TRBV7-3; j_gene: TRBJ2-2; d_gene: NA; CDR3aa: CASSSEGVAGELFF